A single sample is the source of the 14 T cell receptor beta chains below, sequenced in a study of shared clonotypes between healthy human individuals. In the naive CD8 group, cells lacked CD45RO and were positively selected for CCR7, so terminally differentiated effector memory CD45RA+ cells were left out. TCRdb's table, derived via immunoSEQ multiplex PCR, lists solely in-frame clones and lacks some. The repertoire holds about 820,000 clones, with 92% as singletons. Source material: naive CD8+ T cells sorted from blood. All receptors come from a man aged 25 to 40 in good health.

This clone was recorded a few times. The J gene is TRBJ1-5, the V gene TRBV5-6; D is perhaps TRBD1 (5 bases). V was shortened by 4 bases and J by 7 bases, with 9 bases between the two germline ends. Germline V gene lookup returns CDR1 SGHDT and CDR2 YYEEEE. The CDR3 spans 12 residues. CDR3 bases: TGTGCCAGCAGCCCGGGGGGGCAGCCCCAGCATTTT. Amino acid sequence: CASSPGGQPQHF.

The gene calls are TRBV9 and TRBJ1-1; D perhaps matches TRBD1 (5 bases). V lost 3 bases to trimming and J lost 4 bases, with 16 bases between them. CDR1 SGDLS and CDR2 YYNGEE come from the germline V gene. This CDR3 has 15 residues. The CDR3 loop reads CASSGSREFATEAFF. For the CDR3, the DNA is TGTGCCAGCAGCGGATCCAGGGAGTTTGCCACTGAAGCTTTCTTT. Supplemented by reference TRBV9 and TRBJ1-1, the full variable domain reads DSGVTQTPKHLITATGQRVTLRCSPRSGDLSVYWYQQSLDQGLQFLIQYYNGEERAKGNILERFSAQQFPDLHSELNLSSLELGDSALYFCASSGSREFATEAFFGQGTRLTVV.

The genes are TRBV6-1 and TRBJ2-7; 7 bases map to TRBD2. The CDR3 totals 14 residues. CDR1 is MNHNS, CDR2 SASEGT, per germline. V was clipped by 1 base and J by 2 bases; unmatched bases: 2. The CDR3 DNA is TGTGCCAGCAGTGAAGGGGCGGGAGCCTACGAGCAGTACTTC. Protein product: CASSEGAGAYEQYF.

The V and J genes are TRBV2 and TRBJ1-2; unclear D gene. With 6 bases removed from V and 5 bases from J, the gap between germline ends came to 4 bases. The CDR3 has 10 amino acids. Germline V gene lookup returns CDR1 SNHLY and CDR2 FYNNEI. CDR3 region: CASRAYGYTF. CDR3 nucleotides: TGTGCCAGCAGGGCGTATGGCTACACCTTC.

This clone was found a few times. The V and J genes are TRBV6-5 and TRBJ1-5; D call uncertain. The ends were cut back, 0 bases at V and 5 bases at J, with 5 bases in the middle. The CDR3 is made up of 13 amino acids. CDR1 is MNHEY, CDR2 SVGAGI, per germline. The CDR3, as DNA: TGTGCCAGCAGTTACTCGTTCGATCAGCCCCAGCATTTT. Protein: CASSYSFDQPQHF.

The J gene is TRBJ2-7, the V gene TRBV10-2; 10 bases are a match to TRBD2. Trimming took 9 bases from V and 6 from J; bases not matched to a gene: 14. This CDR3 comprises 15 residues. Looked up from germline, CDR1 is WSHSY and CDR2 is SAAADI. The CDR3 is CASRDLAGVISEQYF. Written as DNA, the CDR3 is TGCGCCAGTCGGGACCTAGCGGGAGTGATTTCCGAGCAGTACTTC.

This clone was seen only a few times. This CDR3 reads CASSLDNSNQPQHF. CDR3 bases: TGTGCCAGCAGCTTAGACAATAGCAATCAGCCCCAGCATTTT. The genes are TRBV7-8 and TRBJ1-5; D ambiguous. CDR3 size: 14 residues. Germline V gives CDR1 SGHVS, CDR2 FQNEAQ. With 1 base removed from V and 0 bases from J, the gap between germline ends came to 4 bases.

CDR3 sequence: CASSESRAANQPQHF. The CDR3 DNA is TGCGCCAGCAGTGAGTCGAGAGCGGCGAATCAGCCCCAGCATTTT. The chain uses TRBV10-1 and TRBJ1-5; D is unclear. The V gene's germline CDR1 is WNHNN and CDR2 SYGVQD (reference sequence). The CDR3 loop spans 15 amino acids. The V end lost 0 bases, the J end lost 4 bases, and 10 bases lay between the germline ends.

With regard to this clone: Other DNA sequences in the same sample also yield this CDR3. The chain recombines TRBV9 with TRBJ1-5; TRBD1 agrees at 7 bases. The CDR3 consists of 14 residues. Germline V gives CDR1 SGDLS, CDR2 YYNGEE. V was clipped by 0 bases and J by 7 bases; unmatched bases: 4. The CDR3 region has the DNA TGTGCCAGCAGCGTAGGACAGGGTGGACAGCCCCAGCATTTT. Translated, it gives CASSVGQGGQPQHF. The whole variable domain, remainder taken from reference TRBV9 and TRBJ1-5, is DSGVTQTPKHLITATGQRVTLRCSPRSGDLSVYWYQQSLDQGLQFLIQYYNGEERAKGNILERFSAQQFPDLHSELNLSSLELGDSALYFCASSVGQGGQPQHFGDGTRLSIL.

The CDR3 sequence: CASRPGLAAYEQYF. CDR3 DNA: TGCGCCAGCAGGCCTGGACTAGCCGCCTACGAGCAGTACTTC. This chain links TRBV4-1 with TRBJ2-7, with 8 bases that match TRBD2. The CDR3 runs 14 residues. With V trimmed by 6 bases and J by 2 bases, 6 bases remained unmatched. The germline V gene encodes CDR1 MGHRA and CDR2 YSYEKL.

The J gene is TRBJ2-3, the V gene TRBV28; D is possibly TRBD2 (6 bases). The CDR3 extends over 14 amino acids. The V end was cut by 4 bases, the J end by 4 bases, with 12 bases between. Germline assignment: CDR1 MDHEN and CDR2 SYDVKM. The CDR3 region has the DNA TGTGCCAGCAGTTCCGGACTAAGGCCAGATACGCAGTATTTT. It is translated as CASSSGLRPDTQYF.

V usage is TRBV9 and J usage is TRBJ1-3; D unresolved. The CDR3 length is 15 residues. CDR1 and CDR2 (germline): SGDLS, YYNGEE. Trimming left V 0 bases short and J 3 bases short, with 10 bases between. The DNA of the CDR3 is TGTGCCAGCAGCGTAGGAGCCGGGGATGGAAACACCATATATTTT. Encoded protein: CASSVGAGDGNTIYF.

The CDR3 is CASSEGLAGMSGTDTQYF. CDR3 coding DNA: TGTGCCAGCAGCGAGGGACTAGCGGGAATGTCTGGCACAGATACGCAGTATTTT. V and J are TRBV28 and TRBJ2-3, with 13 bases fitting TRBD2. With V trimmed by 6 bases and J by 1 base, 10 bases remained unmatched. In germline, CDR1 is MDHEN, CDR2 SYDVKM. The CDR3 loop spans 18 amino acids.

This clone has a single count. The rearrangement joins TRBV29-1 to TRBJ1-2, with TRBD1 identical over 8 bases. Germline values: CDR1 SQVTM, CDR2 ANQGSEA. The CDR3 spans 15 residues. V shed 7 bases and J 6 bases; nucleotides not matched to a gene: 16. The CDR3 nucleotides read TGCAGCGCTCAGGACAGGGCACTAGCTTTTAATGGCTACACCTTC. It encodes CSAQDRALAFNGYTF.